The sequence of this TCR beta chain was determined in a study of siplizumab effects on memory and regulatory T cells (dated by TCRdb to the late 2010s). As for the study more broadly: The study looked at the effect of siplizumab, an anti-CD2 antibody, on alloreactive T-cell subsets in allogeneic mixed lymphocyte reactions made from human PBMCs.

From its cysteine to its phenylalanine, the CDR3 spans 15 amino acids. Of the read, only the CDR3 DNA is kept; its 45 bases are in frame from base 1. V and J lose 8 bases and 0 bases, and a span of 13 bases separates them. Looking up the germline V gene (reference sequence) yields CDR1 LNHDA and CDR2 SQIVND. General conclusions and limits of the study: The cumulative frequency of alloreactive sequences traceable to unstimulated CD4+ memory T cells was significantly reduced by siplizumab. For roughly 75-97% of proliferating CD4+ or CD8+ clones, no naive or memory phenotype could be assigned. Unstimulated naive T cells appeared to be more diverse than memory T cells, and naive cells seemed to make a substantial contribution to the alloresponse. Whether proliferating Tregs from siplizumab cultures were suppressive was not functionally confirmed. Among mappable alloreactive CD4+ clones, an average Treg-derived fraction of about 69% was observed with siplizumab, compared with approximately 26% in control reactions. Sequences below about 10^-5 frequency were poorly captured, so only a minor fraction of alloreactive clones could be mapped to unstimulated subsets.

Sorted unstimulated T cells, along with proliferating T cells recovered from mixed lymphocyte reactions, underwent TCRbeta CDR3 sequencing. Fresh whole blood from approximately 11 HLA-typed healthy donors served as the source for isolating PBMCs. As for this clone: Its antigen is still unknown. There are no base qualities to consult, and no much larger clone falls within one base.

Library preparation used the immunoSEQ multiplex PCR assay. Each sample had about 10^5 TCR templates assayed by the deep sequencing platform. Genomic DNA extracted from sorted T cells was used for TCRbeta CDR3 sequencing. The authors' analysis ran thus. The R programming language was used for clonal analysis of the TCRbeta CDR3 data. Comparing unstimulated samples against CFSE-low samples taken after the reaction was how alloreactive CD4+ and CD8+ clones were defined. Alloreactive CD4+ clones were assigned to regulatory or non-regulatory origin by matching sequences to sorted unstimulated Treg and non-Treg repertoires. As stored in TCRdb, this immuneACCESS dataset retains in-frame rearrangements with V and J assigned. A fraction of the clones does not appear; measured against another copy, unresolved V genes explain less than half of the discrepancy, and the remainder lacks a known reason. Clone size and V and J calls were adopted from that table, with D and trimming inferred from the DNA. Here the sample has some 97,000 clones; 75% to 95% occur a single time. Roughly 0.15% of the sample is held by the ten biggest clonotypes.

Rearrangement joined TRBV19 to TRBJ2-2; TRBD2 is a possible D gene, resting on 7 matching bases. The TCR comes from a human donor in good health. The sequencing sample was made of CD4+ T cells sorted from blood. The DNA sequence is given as TGTGCCAGTCGTAGGGGGGGGCCGAACACCGGGGAGCTGTTTTTT. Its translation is CASRRGGPNTGELFF.